These 18 T cell receptor beta chains originate from one sample sequenced in a study of T cell clonality in common variable immunodeficiency. Sequenced by immunoSEQ multiplex PCR; TCRdb stores in-frame clones only, minus some. The sample holds about 21,000 clones, and no clone turns up only once. Findings and limits, study-wide: Common variable immunodeficiency TCR beta sequences reportedly had fewer deletions and N-nucleotide insertions.

No cognate antigen is known for these TCRs. The specimen sequenced was peripheral blood mononuclear cells. The receptors originated from a human donor with common variable immunodeficiency.

This clone was picked up many times. The CDR3 end lies 3 residues beyond the end of the read and is filled in from the germline J gene. The chain carries TRBV11-2 and TRBJ2-1; possibly TRBD2 for D (5 bases). This CDR3 has 15 residues. The germline V gene has CDR1 SGHAT and CDR2 FQNNGV. The V gene lost 5 bases and the J gene lost 9 bases, with 20 bases spanning the gap. The chain's CDR3 is CASSQPAGVIREQFF. The part of the CDR3 DNA that was read is TGTGCCAGCAGCCAACCAGCCGGGGTGATCCGTGAG.

This clone showed up many times. The read terminates 3 residues before the CDR3 end, so the remaining end is supplied by the germline J gene. The genes are TRBV5-5 and TRBJ1-1, with D tentatively TRBD1 (6 bases). CDR3 length: 13 amino acids. Germline CDR1 reads SGHKS; CDR2 reads YYEKEE (reference sequence). The V end was cut by 0 bases, the J end by 5 bases, with 8 bases between. CDR3 DNA (partial): TGTGCCAGCAGCTTGGACAGGGCGACTGAA. Translation gives CASSLDRATE. From start to end, the CDR3 is CASSLDRATEAFF.

This clone has ten or more counts. Read sequence stops 3 residues before the CDR3 end, and the germline J gene provides the missing end. The gene calls are TRBV20-1 and TRBJ2-7; TRBD2 matches 10 bases. The ends lost 6 bases at V and 4 bases at J; junction bases unmatched: 6. CDR1 and CDR2 (germline): DFQATT, SNEGSKA (reference sequence). The CDR3 spans 13 residues. The DNA read from the CDR3 is TGCAGTGCGTCGAGCGGGGGGGCTTACGAG. This gives the protein CSASSGGAYE. The CDR3 in its entirety is CSASSGGAYEQYF.

A note on this clone: Coverage ceases 3 residues before the CDR3 finishes, and the germline J gene fills in the end. This same CDR3 is encoded by further DNA sequences in the sample. The V gene is TRBV2, the J gene TRBJ1-4; 9 nucleotides match TRBD1. The CDR3 is made up of 14 amino acids. Per the germline V gene, CDR1 is SNHLY and CDR2 is FYNNEI. The junction had 5 bases not matched to a gene; V was cut back by 4 bases and J by 8 bases. The chain's CDR3 is CASSAQGAGEKLFF. CDR3 DNA (partial): TGTGCCAGCAGTGCACAGGGGGCTGGGGAAAAA.

This clone was seen ten or more times. The read terminates 3 residues before the CDR3 end, so the remaining end is supplied by the germline J gene. The J gene is TRBJ2-1, the V gene TRBV20-1; 7 bases agree with TRBD1. V trimming: 4 bases; J trimming: 9 bases; junction bases outside the gene matches: 9. Germline V CDR1 and CDR2: DFQATT, SNEGSKA (reference sequence). The CDR3 loop spans 13 amino acids. CDR3 bases read: TGCAGTGCTATCCCCGACAGGGTGAGTGAG. As protein: CSAIPDRVSE. From start to end, the CDR3 is CSAIPDRVSEQFF.

This clone appeared many times. The read stops 3 residues short of the end of the CDR3; the missing end is completed from the germline J gene. This chain uses TRBV7-9 with TRBJ1-5; D perhaps matches TRBD1 (5 bases). The CDR3 contains 13 residues. The germline V gene has CDR1 SEHNR and CDR2 FQNEAQ (reference sequence). Trimming took off 1 base at V and 7 bases at J, with 8 bases between the two ends. The sequenced CDR3 bases are TGTGCCAGCAGCTTAGTGGGGGGACAGCCC. Amino acid sequence: CASSLVGGQP. In full, the CDR3 reads CASSLVGGQPQHF.

This clone was observed at least ten times. Sequencing ends 3 residues short of the CDR3 end; the germline J gene provides the rest. The chain uses TRBV13 and TRBJ2-7; 14 bases map to TRBD2. The V segment lost 5 bases and the J segment 0 bases; nucleotides outside the gene matches: 6. The V gene's germline CDR1 is PRHDT and CDR2 FYEKMQ (reference sequence). The CDR3 contains 17 residues. The sequenced CDR3 bases are TGTGCCAGCAGCCTCGGGACTAGCGGGAGCCCCTCCTACGAG. As protein: CASSLGTSGSPSYE. The entire CDR3 sequence reads CASSLGTSGSPSYEQYF.

This clone was recorded at least ten times. CDR3 bases read: TGTGCCATCAGTGACATCGCTCCAAGGACCGGGGAG. It is translated as CAISDIAPRTGE. The whole CDR3 sequence reads CAISDIAPRTGELFF. The J gene is TRBJ2-2, the V gene TRBV10-3, with D unresolved. The read comes to an end 3 residues before the CDR3 does, leaving the germline J gene to fill in the end. This CDR3 spans 15 amino acids. V lost 3 bases to trimming and J lost 5 bases, with 13 bases between them. The germline CDR1 and CDR2 sequences are ENHRY and SYGVKD.

This clone was observed many times. The CDR3 is cut off 3 residues early in the read; its end comes from the germline J gene. V and J are TRBV12-5 and TRBJ2-1; D ambiguous. CDR1 and CDR2 (germline): LGHNT, FRNRAP. The V end was cut by 1 base, the J end by 8 bases, with 12 bases between. This CDR3 spans 14 amino acids. The sequenced part of the CDR3 DNA is TGTGCTAGTGGTTTGGCCATCTCGGGTCATGAG. It encodes CASGLAISGHE. The entire CDR3 is CASGLAISGHEQFF. The full variable domain, rest sourced from reference TRBV12-5 and TRBJ2-1, is DARVTQTPRHKVTEMGQEVTMRCQPILGHNTVFWYRQTMMQGLELLAYFRNRAPLDDSGMPKDRFSAEMPDATLATLKIQPSEPRDSAVYFCASGLAISGHEQFFGPGTRLTVL.

This clone was detected many times. The CDR3 DNA, read in part, is TGTGCCAGTAGTTCCTTGTCGGGGGGGATCAATGAG. Its protein is CASSSLSGGINE. The complete CDR3 sequence is CASSSLSGGINEQFF. The rearrangement uses TRBV19 and TRBJ2-1; 8 bases are shared with TRBD2. The CDR3 end lies 3 residues beyond the end of the read and is filled in from the germline J gene. The V and J ends lost 5 bases and 6 bases, in that order; junction bases with no gene match: 9. Germline lookup yields CDR1 LNHDA and CDR2 SQIVND (reference sequence). CDR3 size: 15 residues.

Ten or more counts support this clone. The CDR3 extends 3 residues past the end of the read, so its final part is completed from the germline J gene. This sequence joins TRBV3-1 (or the pseudogene TRBV3-2) and TRBJ2-1; unclear D gene. The germline V gene has CDR1 LGHDT and CDR2 YNNKEL (reference sequence). Trimming stripped 4 bases from V and 2 bases from J, with 9 bases between. The CDR3 is made up of 14 amino acids. The CDR3 sequence: CASSPSQTYNEQFF. The DNA read from the CDR3 is TGTGCCAGCAGCCCCTCGCAGACCTACAATGAG.

This clone was observed at least ten times. From the germline J gene comes the end of the CDR3, since the read stops 3 residues before it. This rearrangement joins TRBV6-2 or TRBV6-3 to TRBJ2-7; TRBD1 aligns across 8 bases. Germline V gene data show CDR1 as MNHEY and CDR2 as SVGEGT. The CDR3 runs 16 residues. The trim removed 7 bases at V and 1 base at J, leaving 12 bases unmatched. The part of the CDR3 DNA that was read is TGTGCCAGCAATGGGGGACCCGGGACAGGATCCTACGAG. This sequence encodes CASNGGPGTGSYE. The CDR3 reads in full as CASNGGPGTGSYEQYF.

In its sample, this clone is medium-sized. The read falls 3 residues short of the CDR3 end, and the missing part is taken from the germline J gene. V is TRBV7-2 and J is TRBJ2-1; no definite D call. V lost 3 bases to trimming and J lost 9 bases, with 15 bases between them. This CDR3 comprises 14 residues. Germline V gives CDR1 SGHTA, CDR2 FQGNSA. Here the CDR3 reads CASSFESRYLEQFF. The covered CDR3 bases are TGTGCCAGCAGCTTCGAGTCCCGGTACCTTGAG.

Many counts were recorded for this clone. The read falls 3 residues short of the CDR3 end, and the missing part is taken from the germline J gene. The chain employs TRBV7-9 and TRBJ1-1; unclear D gene. Trimming removed 1 base at V and 3 bases at J, with 6 bases between. This CDR3 contains 13 residues. Germline assignment: CDR1 SEHNR and CDR2 FQNEAQ (reference sequence). The part of the CDR3 DNA that was read is TGTGCCAGCAGCTTAGTAGGGCACACTGAA. Amino acids: CASSLVGHTE. The full-length CDR3 reads as CASSLVGHTEAFF.

This clone was seen many times. The read ends 3 residues early relative to the CDR3; the germline J gene fills the gap. This chain links TRBV7-9 with TRBJ2-1, with 10 bases fitting TRBD1. The CDR3 sequence is 15 residues long. The trim removed 2 bases at V and 9 bases at J, leaving 7 bases unmatched. Germline loops: CDR1 SEHNR, CDR2 FQNEAQ (reference sequence). The CDR3 sequence is CASSLRGQGTGEQFF. Incomplete CDR3 DNA: TGTGCCAGCAGCTTAAGGGGACAGGGGACAGGTGAG.

This clone was counted many times. The CDR3 end is not reached by the read, which stops 3 residues before it; the germline J gene fills it in. V and J are TRBV19 and TRBJ2-5; D possibly corresponds to TRBD2 (6 bases). Trimming shortened V by 7 bases and J by 4 bases, and 25 bases separated the two germline ends. Germline values: CDR1 LNHDA, CDR2 SQIVND (reference sequence). This CDR3 is built from 17 residues. The CDR3 region is CASKKGSESFGGETQYF. The sequenced part of the CDR3 DNA is TGTGCCAGTAAGAAGGGGTCTGAATCCTTCGGGGGAGAGACC.

This clone was seen many times. The sequence runs out 3 residues before the end of the CDR3; the remainder is reconstructed from the germline J gene. The chain employs TRBV7-8 and TRBJ2-2, with 8 positions matching TRBD1. This CDR3 spans 15 amino acids. CDR1 and CDR2 from the germline V gene are SGHVS and FQNEAQ. V shed 5 bases and J 4 bases; nucleotides not matched to a gene: 6. CDR3: CASSPGQGGTGELFF. The DNA read from the CDR3 is TGTGCCAGCAGCCCCGGACAGGGAGGCACCGGGGAG.

Ten or more counts support this clone. At one end the junction does not follow the germline gene, possibly because of a read error. The read halts 3 residues ahead of the CDR3 end, with the missing end drawn from the germline J gene. The chain carries TRBV4-2 and TRBJ1-6; 10 positions match TRBD1. CDR3 size: 16 residues. Germline values: CDR1 LGHNA, CDR2 YNFKEQ. CDR3 DNA (partial): TGCGCCAGCAGCCAAGGAGTGGACAGGGGGAATTCACCC. Its protein product is CASSQGVDRGNSP. The CDR3 in full is CASSQGVDRGNSPLHF.